This T cell receptor beta chain was documented in a study of cytomegalovirus exposure and HLA in healthy donors. Study at large: T cells numbering some 170 million yielded around 120 million unique TCR beta sequences in an earlier analysis.

V lost 7 bases and J lost 6, with 15 bases in between. From germline, CDR1 is MNHNS and CDR2 SASEGT. CDR3 length equals 13 residues. Comment on this clone: Its target is unknown.

In the PCR, 60 Vbeta and 13 Jbeta primers were used. Method: immunoSEQ multiplex PCR; TCRdb's copy keeps in-frame clones and lacks some. The data hold 150,000 to 200,000 clones, with more than 65% observed a single time. Study-wide results and limits: Sequencing probably produced one cluster of sequence variants that were highly shared. A previous analysis found most TCR beta V segments productive roughly 90% or roughly 30% of the time.

This sequence joins TRBV6-1 and TRBJ2-5, with a weak D call TRBD2 (5 bases). The sequence was collected from a man aged 18 to 30 in good health and CMV-seropositive. Sequencing input: PBMCs. This CDR3 is CASIPTGEKTQYF. CDR3 sequence (DNA): TGTGCCAGCATCCCGACTGGGGAGAAGACCCAGTACTTC.